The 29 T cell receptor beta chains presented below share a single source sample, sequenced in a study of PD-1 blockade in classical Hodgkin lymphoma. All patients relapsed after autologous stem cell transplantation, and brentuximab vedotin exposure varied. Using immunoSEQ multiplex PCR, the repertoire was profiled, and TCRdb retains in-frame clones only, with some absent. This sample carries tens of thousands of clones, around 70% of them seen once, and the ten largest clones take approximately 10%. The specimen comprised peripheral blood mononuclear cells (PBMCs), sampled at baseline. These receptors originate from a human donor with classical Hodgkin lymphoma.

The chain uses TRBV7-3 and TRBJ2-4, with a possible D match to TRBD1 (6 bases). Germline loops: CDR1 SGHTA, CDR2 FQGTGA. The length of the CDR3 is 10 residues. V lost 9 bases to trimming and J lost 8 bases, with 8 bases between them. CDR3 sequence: CASEGDIQYF. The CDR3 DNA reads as TGTGCCAGTGAGGGGGACATTCAGTACTTC.

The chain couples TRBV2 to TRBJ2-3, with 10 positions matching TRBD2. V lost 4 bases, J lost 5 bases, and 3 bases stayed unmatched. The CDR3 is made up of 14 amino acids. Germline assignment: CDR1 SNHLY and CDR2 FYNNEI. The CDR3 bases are TGTGCCAGCAGTGCAGCGGGAGGGATAGATACGCAGTATTTT. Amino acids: CASSAAGGIDTQYF.

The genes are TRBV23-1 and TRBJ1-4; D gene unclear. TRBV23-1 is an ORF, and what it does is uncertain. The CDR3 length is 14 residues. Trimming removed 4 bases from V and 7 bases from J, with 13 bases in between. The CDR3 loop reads CASSPPPLTEKLFF. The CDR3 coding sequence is TGCGCCAGCAGTCCCCCACCACTAACTGAAAAACTGTTTTTT.

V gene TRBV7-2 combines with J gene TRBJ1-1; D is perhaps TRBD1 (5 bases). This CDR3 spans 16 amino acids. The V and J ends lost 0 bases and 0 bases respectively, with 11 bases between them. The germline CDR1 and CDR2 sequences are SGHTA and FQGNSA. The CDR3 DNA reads TGTGCCAGCAGCTTAGCGGGGGGGGGAGTGAACACTGAAGCTTTCTTT. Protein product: CASSLAGGGVNTEAFF.

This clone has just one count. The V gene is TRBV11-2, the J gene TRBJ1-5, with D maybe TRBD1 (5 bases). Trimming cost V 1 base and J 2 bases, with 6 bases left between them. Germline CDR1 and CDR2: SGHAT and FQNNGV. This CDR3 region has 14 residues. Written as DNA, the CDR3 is TGTGCCAGCAGCTTAGGACAGCGCAATCAGCCCCAGCATTTT. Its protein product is CASSLGQRNQPQHF.

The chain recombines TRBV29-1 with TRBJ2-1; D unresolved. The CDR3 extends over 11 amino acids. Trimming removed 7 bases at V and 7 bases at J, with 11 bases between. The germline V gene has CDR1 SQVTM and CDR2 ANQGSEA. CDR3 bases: TGCAGCGCCTTCGTGGGGAATGAGCAGTTCTTC. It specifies CSAFVGNEQFF.

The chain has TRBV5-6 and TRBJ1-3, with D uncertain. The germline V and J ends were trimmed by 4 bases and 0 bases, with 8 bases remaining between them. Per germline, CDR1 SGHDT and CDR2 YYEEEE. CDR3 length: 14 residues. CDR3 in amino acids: CASSAPSSGNTIYF. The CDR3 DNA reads TGTGCCAGCAGCGCTCCGAGCTCTGGAAACACCATATATTTT.

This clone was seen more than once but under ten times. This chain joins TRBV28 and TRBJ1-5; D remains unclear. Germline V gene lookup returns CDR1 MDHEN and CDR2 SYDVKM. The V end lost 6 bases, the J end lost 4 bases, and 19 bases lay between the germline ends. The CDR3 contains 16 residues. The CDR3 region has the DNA TGTGCCAGCAGCAGGACGGTAGGGCGAACAAATCAGCCCCAGCATTTT. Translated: CASSRTVGRTNQPQHF.

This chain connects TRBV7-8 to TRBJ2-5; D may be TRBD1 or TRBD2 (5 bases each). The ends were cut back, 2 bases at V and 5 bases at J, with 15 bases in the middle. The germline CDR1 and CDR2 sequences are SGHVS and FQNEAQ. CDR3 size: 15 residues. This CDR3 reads CASSLTRGDWETQYF. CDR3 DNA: TGTGCCAGCAGCTTAACTCGAGGGGATTGGGAGACCCAGTACTTC.

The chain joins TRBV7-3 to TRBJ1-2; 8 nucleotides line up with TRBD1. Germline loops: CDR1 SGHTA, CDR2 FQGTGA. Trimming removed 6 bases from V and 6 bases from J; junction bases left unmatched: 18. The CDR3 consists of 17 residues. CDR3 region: CASRWKTGAQNKDGYTF. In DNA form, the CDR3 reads TGTGCCAGCAGATGGAAGACAGGGGCGCAGAATAAGGATGGCTACACCTTC.

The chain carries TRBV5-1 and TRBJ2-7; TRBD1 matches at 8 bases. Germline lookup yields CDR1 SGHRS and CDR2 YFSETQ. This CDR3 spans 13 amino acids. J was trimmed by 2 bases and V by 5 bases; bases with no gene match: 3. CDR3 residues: CASRDRVTYEQYF. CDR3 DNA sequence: TGCGCCAGCAGGGACAGGGTAACCTACGAGCAGTACTTC.

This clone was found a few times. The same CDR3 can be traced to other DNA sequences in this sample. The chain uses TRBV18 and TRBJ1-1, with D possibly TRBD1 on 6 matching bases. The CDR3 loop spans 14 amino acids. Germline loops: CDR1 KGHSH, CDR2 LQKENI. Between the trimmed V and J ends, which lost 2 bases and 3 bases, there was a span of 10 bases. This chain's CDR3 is CASSPAPGDTEAFF. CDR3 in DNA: TGTGCCAGCTCACCAGCTCCAGGGGACACTGAAGCTTTCTTT.

The CDR3 region has the DNA TGTGCCAGTAGGGATCGTGGCGGCTACACCTTC. This gives the protein CASRDRGGYTF. The chain uses TRBV19 and TRBJ1-2; D gene uncertain. Trimming removed 6 bases from V and 8 bases from J, with 10 bases in between. The CDR3 totals 11 residues. Germline V gene lookup returns CDR1 LNHDA and CDR2 SQIVND (reference sequence).

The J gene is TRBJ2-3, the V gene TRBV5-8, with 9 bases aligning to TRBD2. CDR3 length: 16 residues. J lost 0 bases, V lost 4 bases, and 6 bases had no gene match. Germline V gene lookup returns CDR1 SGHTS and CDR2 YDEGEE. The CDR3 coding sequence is TGTGCCAGCAGCGGCGGACTAGCGACCAGCACAGATACGCAGTATTTT. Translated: CASSGGLATSTDTQYF.

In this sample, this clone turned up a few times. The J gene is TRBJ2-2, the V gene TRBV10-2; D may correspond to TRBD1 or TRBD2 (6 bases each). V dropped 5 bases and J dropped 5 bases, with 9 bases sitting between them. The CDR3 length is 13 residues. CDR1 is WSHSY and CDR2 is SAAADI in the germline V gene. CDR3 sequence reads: CASSPGATGELFF. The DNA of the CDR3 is TGCGCCAGCAGTCCGGGGGCAACCGGGGAGCTGTTTTTT.

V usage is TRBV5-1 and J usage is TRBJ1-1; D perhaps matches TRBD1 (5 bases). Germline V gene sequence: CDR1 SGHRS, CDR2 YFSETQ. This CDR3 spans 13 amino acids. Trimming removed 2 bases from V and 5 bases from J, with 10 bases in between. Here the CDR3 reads CASSFWGGTEAFF. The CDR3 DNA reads TGCGCCAGCAGCTTCTGGGGGGGAACTGAAGCTTTCTTT.

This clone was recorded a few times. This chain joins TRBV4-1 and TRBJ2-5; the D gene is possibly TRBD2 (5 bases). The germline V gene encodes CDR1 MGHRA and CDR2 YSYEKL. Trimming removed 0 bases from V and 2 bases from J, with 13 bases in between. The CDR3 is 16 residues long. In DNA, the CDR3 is TGCGCCAGCAGCCAAGACCGGACTTACCCACAAGAGACCCAGTACTTC. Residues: CASSQDRTYPQETQYF.

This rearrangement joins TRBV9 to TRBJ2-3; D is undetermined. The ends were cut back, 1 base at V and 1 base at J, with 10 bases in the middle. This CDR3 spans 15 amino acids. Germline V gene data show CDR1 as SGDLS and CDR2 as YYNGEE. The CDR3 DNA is TGTGCCAGCAGCGTATCAGGAGTCGGCACAGATACGCAGTATTTT. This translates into CASSVSGVGTDTQYF. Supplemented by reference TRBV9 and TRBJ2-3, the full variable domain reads DSGVTQTPKHLITATGQRVTLRCSPRSGDLSVYWYQQSLDQGLQFLIQYYNGEERAKGNILERFSAQQFPDLHSELNLSSLELGDSALYFCASSVSGVGTDTQYFGPGTRLTVL.

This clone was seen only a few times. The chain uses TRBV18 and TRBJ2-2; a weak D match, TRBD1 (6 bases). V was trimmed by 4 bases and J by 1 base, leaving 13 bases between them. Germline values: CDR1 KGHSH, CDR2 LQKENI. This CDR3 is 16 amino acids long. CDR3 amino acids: CASSLRRTENTGELFF. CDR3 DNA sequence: TGTGCCAGCTCACTTCGGAGGACAGAGAACACCGGGGAGCTGTTTTTT.

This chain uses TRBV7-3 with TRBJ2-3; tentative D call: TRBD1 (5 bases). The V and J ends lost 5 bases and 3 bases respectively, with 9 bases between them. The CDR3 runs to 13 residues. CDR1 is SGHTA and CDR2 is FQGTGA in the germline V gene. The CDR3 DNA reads TGTGCCAGCAGCGGGGCCCTGACAGATACGCAGTATTTT. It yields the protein CASSGALTDTQYF.

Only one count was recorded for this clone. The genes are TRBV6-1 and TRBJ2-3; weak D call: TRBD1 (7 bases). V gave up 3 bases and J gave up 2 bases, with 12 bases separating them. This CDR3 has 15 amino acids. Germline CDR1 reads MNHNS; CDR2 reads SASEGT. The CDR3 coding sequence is TGTGCCAGCAGTGACGACAGGGACTTCACAGATACGCAGTATTTT. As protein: CASSDDRDFTDTQYF.

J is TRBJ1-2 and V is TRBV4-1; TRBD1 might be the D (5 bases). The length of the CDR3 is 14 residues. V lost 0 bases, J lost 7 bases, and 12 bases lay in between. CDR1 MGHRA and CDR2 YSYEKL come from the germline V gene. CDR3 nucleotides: TGCGCCAGCAGCCAAGAGGGACCTCCTAGTGGCTACACCTTC. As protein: CASSQEGPPSGYTF.

CDR3 in amino acids: CASLTDYNSPLHF. In DNA, the CDR3 is TGTGCCAGCCTGACGGATTATAATTCACCCCTCCACTTT. This chain joins TRBV6-6 and TRBJ1-6, with unresolved D. CDR3 length: 13 amino acids. The germline CDR1 and CDR2 sequences are MNHNY and SVGAGI (reference sequence). V was clipped by 8 bases and J by 4 bases, with 9 bases between them.

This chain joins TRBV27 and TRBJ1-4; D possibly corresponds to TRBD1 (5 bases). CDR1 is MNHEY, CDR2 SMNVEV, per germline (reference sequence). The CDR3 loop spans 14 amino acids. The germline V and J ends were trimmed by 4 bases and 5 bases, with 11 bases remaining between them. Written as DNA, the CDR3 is TGTGCCAGCAGTTCCCGAGAGGGGAATGAAAAACTGTTTTTT. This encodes CASSSREGNEKLFF.

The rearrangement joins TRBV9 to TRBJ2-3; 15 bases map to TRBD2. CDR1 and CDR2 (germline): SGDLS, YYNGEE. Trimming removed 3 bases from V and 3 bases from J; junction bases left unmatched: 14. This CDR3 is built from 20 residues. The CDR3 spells CASSALTGTSGGWRTDTQYF. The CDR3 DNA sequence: TGTGCCAGCAGCGCTCTCACCGGGACTAGCGGGGGGTGGAGGACAGATACGCAGTATTTT.

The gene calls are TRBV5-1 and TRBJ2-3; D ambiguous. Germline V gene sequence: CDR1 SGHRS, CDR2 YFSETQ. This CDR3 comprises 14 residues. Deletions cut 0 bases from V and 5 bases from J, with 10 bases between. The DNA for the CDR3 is TGCGCCAGCAGCTTGGGTCACGGCGGAGATACGCAGTATTTT. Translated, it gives CASSLGHGGDTQYF.

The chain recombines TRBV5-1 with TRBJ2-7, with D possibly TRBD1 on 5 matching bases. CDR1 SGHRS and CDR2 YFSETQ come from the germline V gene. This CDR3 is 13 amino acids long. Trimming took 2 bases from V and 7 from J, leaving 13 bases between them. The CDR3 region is CASSLTGRGEQYF. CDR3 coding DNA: TGCGCCAGCAGCTTAACAGGCCGTGGAGAGCAGTACTTC. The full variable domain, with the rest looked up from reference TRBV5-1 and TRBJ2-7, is KAGVTQTPRYLIKTRGQQVTLSCSPISGHRSVSWYQQTPGQGLQFLFEYFSETQRNKGNFPGRFSGRQFSNSRSEMNVSTLELGDSALYLCASSLTGRGEQYFGPGTRLTVT.

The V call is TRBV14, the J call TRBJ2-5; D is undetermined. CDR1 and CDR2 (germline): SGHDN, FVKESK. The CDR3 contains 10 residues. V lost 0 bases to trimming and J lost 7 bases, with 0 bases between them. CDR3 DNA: TGTGCCAGCAGCCAAGAGACCCAGTACTTC. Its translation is CASSQETQYF.

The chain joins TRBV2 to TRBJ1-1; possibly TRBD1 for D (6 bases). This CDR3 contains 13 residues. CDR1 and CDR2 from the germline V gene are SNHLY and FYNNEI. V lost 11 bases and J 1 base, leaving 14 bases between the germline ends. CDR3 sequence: CAVHREQNTEAFF. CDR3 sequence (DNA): TGTGCCGTACACAGGGAACAGAACACTGAAGCTTTCTTT.